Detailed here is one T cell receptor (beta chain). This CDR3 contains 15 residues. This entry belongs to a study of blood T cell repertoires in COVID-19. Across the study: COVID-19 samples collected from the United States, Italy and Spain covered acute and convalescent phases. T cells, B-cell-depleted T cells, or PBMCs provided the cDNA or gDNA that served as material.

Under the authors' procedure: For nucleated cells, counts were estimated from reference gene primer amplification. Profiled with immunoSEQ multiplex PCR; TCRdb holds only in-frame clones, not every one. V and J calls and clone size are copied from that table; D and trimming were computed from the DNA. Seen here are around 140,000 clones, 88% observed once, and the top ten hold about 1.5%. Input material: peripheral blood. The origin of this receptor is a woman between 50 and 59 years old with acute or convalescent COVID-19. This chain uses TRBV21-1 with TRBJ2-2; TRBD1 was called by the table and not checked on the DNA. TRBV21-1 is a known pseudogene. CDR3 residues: CASSKGDSWTGELFF. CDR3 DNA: TGTGCCAGCAGCAAAGGGGACAGTTGGACCGGGGAGCTGTTTTTT.